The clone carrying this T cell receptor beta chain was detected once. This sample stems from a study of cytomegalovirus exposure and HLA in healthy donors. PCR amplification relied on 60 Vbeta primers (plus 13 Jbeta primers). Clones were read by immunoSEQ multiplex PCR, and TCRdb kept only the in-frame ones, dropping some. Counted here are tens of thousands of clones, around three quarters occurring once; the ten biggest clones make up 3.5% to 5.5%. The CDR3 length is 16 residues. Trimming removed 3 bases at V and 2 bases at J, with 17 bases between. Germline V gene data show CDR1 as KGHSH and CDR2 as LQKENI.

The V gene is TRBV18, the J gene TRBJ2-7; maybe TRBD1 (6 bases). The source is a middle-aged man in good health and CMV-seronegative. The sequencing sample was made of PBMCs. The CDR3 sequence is CASSPDSTGITYEQYF. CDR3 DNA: TGTGCCAGCTCACCGGATTCGACAGGAATCACCTACGAGCAGTACTTC.